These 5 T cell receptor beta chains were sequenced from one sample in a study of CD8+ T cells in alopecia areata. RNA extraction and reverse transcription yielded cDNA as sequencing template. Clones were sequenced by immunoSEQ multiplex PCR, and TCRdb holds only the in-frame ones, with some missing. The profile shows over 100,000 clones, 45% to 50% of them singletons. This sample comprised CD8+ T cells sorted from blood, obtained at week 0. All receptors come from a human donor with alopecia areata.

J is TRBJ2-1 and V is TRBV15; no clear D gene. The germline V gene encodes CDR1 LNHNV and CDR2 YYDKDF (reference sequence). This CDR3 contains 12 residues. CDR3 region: CATSALNNEQFF. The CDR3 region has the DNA TGTGCTACATCGGCACTCAACAATGAGCAGTTCTTC.

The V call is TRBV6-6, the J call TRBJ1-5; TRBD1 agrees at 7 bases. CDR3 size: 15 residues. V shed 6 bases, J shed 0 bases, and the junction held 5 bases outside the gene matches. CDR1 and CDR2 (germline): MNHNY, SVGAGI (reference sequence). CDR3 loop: CASSTGTVSNQPQHF. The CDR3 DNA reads TGTGCCAGCAGCACCGGGACAGTTAGCAATCAGCCCCAGCATTTT.

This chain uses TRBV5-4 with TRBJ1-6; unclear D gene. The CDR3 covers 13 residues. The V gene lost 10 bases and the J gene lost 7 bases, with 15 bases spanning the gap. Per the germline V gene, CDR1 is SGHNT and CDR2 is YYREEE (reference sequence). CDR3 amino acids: CASSRALNSPLHF. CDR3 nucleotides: TGTGCCTCGTCGAGGGCACTAAATTCACCCCTCCACTTT. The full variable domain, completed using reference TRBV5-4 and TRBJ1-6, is ETGVTQSPTHLIKTRGQQVTLRCSSQSGHNTVSWYQQALGQGPQFIFQYYREEENGRGNFPPRFSGLQFPNYSSELNVNALELDDSALYLCASSRALNSPLHFGNGTRLTVT.

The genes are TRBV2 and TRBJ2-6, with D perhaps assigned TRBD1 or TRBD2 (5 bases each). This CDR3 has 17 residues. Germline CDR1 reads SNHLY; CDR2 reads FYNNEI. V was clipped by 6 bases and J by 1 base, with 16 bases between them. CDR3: CASSYRDGRSGANVLTF. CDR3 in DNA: TGTGCCAGCAGCTACCGGGACGGACGATCTGGGGCCAACGTCCTGACTTTC. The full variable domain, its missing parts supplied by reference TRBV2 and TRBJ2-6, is EPEVTQTPSHQVTQMGQEVILRCVPISNHLYFYWYRQILGQKVEFLVSFYNNEISEKSEIFDDQFSVERPDGSNFTLKIRSTKLEDSAMYFCASSYRDGRSGANVLTFGAGSRLTVL.

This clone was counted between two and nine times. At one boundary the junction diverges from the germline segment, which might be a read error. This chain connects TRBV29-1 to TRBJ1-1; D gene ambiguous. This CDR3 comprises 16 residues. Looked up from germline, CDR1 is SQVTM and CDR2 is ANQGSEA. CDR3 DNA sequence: TGCAGCGCTGAAATACTAGCCTCGAAGGGGAACACTGAAGCTTTCTTT. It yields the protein CSAEILASKGNTEAFF.